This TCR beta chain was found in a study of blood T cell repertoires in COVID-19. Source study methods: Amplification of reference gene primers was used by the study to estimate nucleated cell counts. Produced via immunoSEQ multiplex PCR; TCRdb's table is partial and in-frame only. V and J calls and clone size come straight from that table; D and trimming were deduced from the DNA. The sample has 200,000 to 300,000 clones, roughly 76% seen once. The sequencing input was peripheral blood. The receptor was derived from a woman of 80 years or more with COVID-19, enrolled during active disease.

The CDR3 is CASSPKTGHSSGNTIYF. CDR3 DNA: TGTGCCAGCAGCCCAAAGACAGGTCACTCCTCTGGAAACACCATATATTTT. The V and J genes are TRBV11-2 and TRBJ1-3, with D possibly TRBD1 on 6 matching bases. The germline CDR1 and CDR2 sequences are SGHAT and FQNNGV. Deletions cut 5 bases from V and 0 bases from J, with 17 bases between. The CDR3 runs 17 residues.